The 7 T cell receptor beta chains listed next were all sequenced from one sample in a study of tumor and adjacent non-tumor tissue in lung cancer (dated by TCRdb to 2017 to 2018). Library construction relied on multiplex PCR. Sequenced using an Illumina HiSeq 2500. Following protocols modified from ARM-PCR, the researchers constructed TCRbeta libraries through three rounds of nested PCR with primers (Table S4). TCRdb cleaned the public reads at Q25 with fastp, built clones with MiXCR and kept in-frame beta chains. Here each entry gathers all rows of one CDR3 protein and keeps the most common genes and DNA. In this sample the table shows about 200,000 distinct CDR3 sequences, about two thirds of which occur a single time. The ten biggest clones cover under 30% of the sample. RNA was extracted from bulk unsorted tissue and checked for quality with a NanoDrop ND-1000 and an Agilent 2100. Sequences were obtained from lung tumor tissue. The receptor source for this set is a man aged 60 to 69 with non-small cell lung cancer.

With regard to this clonotype: The CDR3 carries no conserved terminal phenylalanine or tryptophan, so it likely arises from a read error. This chain uses TRBV5-1 with TRBJ1-5; possible D gene TRBD1, 6 bases. CDR1 SGHRS and CDR2 YFSETQ come from the germline V gene. V lost 4 bases and J 3 bases, leaving 14 bases between the germline ends. This CDR3 has 15 amino acids. CDR3 residues: CASSRGGANNQPQHL. CDR3 nucleotides: TGCGCCAGCAGCCGGGGGGGGGCTAACAATCAGCCCCAGCATTTA.

This clonotype was detected only once. A clone one base away is much larger, so this may be a read error. The gene calls are TRBV29-1 and TRBJ2-5; no clear D. Germline CDR1 SQVTM, CDR2 ANQGSEA. The CDR3 sequence is 13 residues long. The CDR3 DNA follows: TGCAGCGTTCTGGAATGGATTGAAGAGATCCAGTACTTC. Encoded protein: CSVLEWIEEIQYF.

This clonotype was detected only a few times. Being one base from a much bigger clone, this may be a read error. The chain employs TRBV29-1 and TRBJ1-1; unclear D gene. The CDR3 contains 12 residues. The germline gives CDR1 SQVTM, CDR2 ANQGSEA. The CDR3 nucleotides read TGCAGCGCCTCAGAGTTGAGGACTGAAACTTTCTTT. Protein sequence: CSASELRTETFF.

A remark on this clonotype: The junction departs from the called germline gene at one end, perhaps through a read error. The chain joins TRBV11-1 to TRBJ2-1; 11 nucleotides align to TRBD2. Germline loops: CDR1 SGHAT, CDR2 FQDESV (reference sequence). This CDR3 is built from 17 residues. The CDR3 reads CTSNLSRLAGGNNEQFF. The DNA of the CDR3 is TGTACCAGCAACCTATCTCGGCTAGCGGGAGGCAACAATGAGCAGTTCTTC.

Comment on this clonotype: This may be a read error, as it is one base from a much larger clone. The chain has TRBV20-1 and TRBJ2-3; maybe TRBD2 (5 bases). Per germline, CDR1 DFQATT and CDR2 SNEGSKA (reference sequence). CDR3 length: 14 residues. CDR3 region: CSTRDGLFTDTQYF. CDR3 coding DNA: TGCAGTACTAGAGACGGCTTATTCACAGATACGCAGTATTTT.

The chain joins TRBV10-2 to TRBJ2-1; D is unclear. The last part of the DNA fits TRBJ2-7 better; the J call may be wrong. This CDR3 is 13 amino acids long. CDR1 and CDR2 (germline): WSHSY, SAAADI. This chain's CDR3 is CASRGELYNEQYF. CDR3 sequence (DNA): TGCGCCAGCAGAGGCGAACTCTACAATGAGCAGTACTTC.

Note on this clonotype: A much larger clone sits a single nucleotide away, making a read error possible. The missing conserved phenylalanine or tryptophan at the end of this CDR3 makes a read error likely. The V gene is TRBV20-1, the J gene TRBJ2-7; TRBD1 aligns across 10 bases. V lost 5 bases, J lost 2 bases, and 9 bases stayed unmatched. The CDR3 spans 15 residues. The V gene's germline CDR1 is DFQATT and CDR2 SNEGSKA (reference sequence). DNA for the CDR3: TGCAGTGCTGGGGGATCAGGGACAGGGGCCTACGAGCAGTACTTA. Translated: CSAGGSGTGAYEQYL.